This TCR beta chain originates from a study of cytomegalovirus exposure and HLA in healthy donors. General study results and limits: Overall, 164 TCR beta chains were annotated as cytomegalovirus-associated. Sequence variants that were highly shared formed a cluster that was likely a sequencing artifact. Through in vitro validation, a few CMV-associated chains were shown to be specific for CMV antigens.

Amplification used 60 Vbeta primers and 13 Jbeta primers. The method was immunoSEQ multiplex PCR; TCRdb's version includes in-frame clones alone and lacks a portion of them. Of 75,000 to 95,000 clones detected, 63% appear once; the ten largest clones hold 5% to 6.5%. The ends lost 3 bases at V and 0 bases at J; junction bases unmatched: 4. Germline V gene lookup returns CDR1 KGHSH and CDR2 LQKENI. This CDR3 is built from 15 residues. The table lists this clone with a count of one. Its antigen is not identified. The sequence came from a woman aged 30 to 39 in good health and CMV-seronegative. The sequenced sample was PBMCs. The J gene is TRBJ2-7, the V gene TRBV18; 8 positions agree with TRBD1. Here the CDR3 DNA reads TGTGCCAGCTCACCGAACGGACAGGGCTCCTACGAGCAGTACTTC. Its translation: CASSPNGQGSYEQYF.